The 14 T cell receptor beta chains reported below all come from one sample, sequenced in a study of cytomegalovirus exposure and HLA in healthy donors. Assay used: immunoSEQ multiplex PCR; TCRdb lists only in-frame clones, some missing. This table holds around 250,000 clones, nearly 90% found once. What was sequenced was PBMCs. The source is a woman between 18 and 29 years old in good health and CMV-seronegative.

J is TRBJ2-3 and V is TRBV5-1; weak D call: TRBD2 (7 bases). Deletions cut 4 bases from V and 6 bases from J, with 18 bases between. The CDR3 length is 15 residues. The germline gives CDR1 SGHRS, CDR2 YFSETQ. The CDR3 DNA follows: TGCGCCAGCAGCCCGACAGGAATGGGGGGGGATACGCAGTATTTT. Protein product: CASSPTGMGGDTQYF. Variable domain in full (rest from reference TRBV5-1 and TRBJ2-3): KAGVTQTPRYLIKTRGQQVTLSCSPISGHRSVSWYQQTPGQGLQFLFEYFSETQRNKGNFPGRFSGRQFSNSRSEMNVSTLELGDSALYLCASSPTGMGGDTQYFGPGTRLTVL.

The chain carries TRBV9 and TRBJ1-1, with a tentative D call TRBD1 (5 bases). This CDR3 region has 14 residues. V lost 3 bases and J lost 12, with 21 bases in between. Germline loops: CDR1 SGDLS, CDR2 YYNGEE. The CDR3: CASSAVQGVVCPFF. The CDR3 nucleotides are TGTGCCAGCAGCGCGGTCCAGGGTGTTGTATGTCCTTTCTTT. Combining the CDR3 with reference TRBV9 and TRBJ1-1 gives the whole variable domain DSGVTQTPKHLITATGQRVTLRCSPRSGDLSVYWYQQSLDQGLQFLIQYYNGEERAKGNILERFSAQQFPDLHSELNLSSLELGDSALYFCASSAVQGVVCPFFGQGTRLTVV.

The V call is TRBV27, the J call TRBJ1-6, with D possibly being TRBD1 (6 bases). V dropped 5 bases and J dropped 0 bases, with 17 bases sitting between them. The CDR3 has 18 amino acids. Germline CDR1 and CDR2: MNHEY and SMNVEV (reference sequence). The CDR3 DNA reads TGTGCCAGCAGTCTCCATCTCCCGACAGGCTCCTATAATTCACCCCTCCACTTT. This gives the protein CASSLHLPTGSYNSPLHF.

Written as DNA, the CDR3 is TGTGCCAGCAGTCCCTCCCCCAACTATGGCTACACCTTC. It yields the protein CASSPSPNYGYTF. This sequence joins TRBV27 and TRBJ1-2; D gene uncertain. The length of the CDR3 is 13 residues. CDR1 and CDR2 (germline): MNHEY, SMNVEV (reference sequence). With 5 bases removed from V and 2 bases from J, the gap between germline ends came to 9 bases.

The V gene is TRBV10-1, the J gene TRBJ1-2; D ambiguous. The germline V gene encodes CDR1 WNHNN and CDR2 SYGVQD (reference sequence). The CDR3 consists of 14 residues. V shed 4 bases and J shed 6 bases, with 15 bases lying between them. CDR3 coding DNA: TGCGCCAGCAGTGCATGGGAGGGAGGAGATGGCTACACCTTC. It translates to CASSAWEGGDGYTF.

The chain recombines TRBV27 with TRBJ1-1; the match to TRBD1 covers 8 bases. The CDR3 has 15 residues. The J segment lost 0 bases and the V segment lost 3 bases, leaving 3 bases of the junction unmatched. Germline assignment: CDR1 MNHEY and CDR2 SMNVEV (reference sequence). The CDR3 reads CASSLTGVMNTEAFF. DNA of the CDR3: TGTGCCAGCAGTTTGACAGGGGTAATGAACACTGAAGCTTTCTTT.

The J gene is TRBJ2-7, the V gene TRBV4-1; 8 nucleotides match TRBD2. The germline gives CDR1 MGHRA, CDR2 YSYEKL. The CDR3 contains 16 residues. J gave up 1 base and V 3 bases, and 8 bases lay outside the gene matches. For the CDR3, the DNA is TGCGCCAGCAGCCACCCGGGGGTAGCGGGGTCCTACGAGCAGTACTTC. Protein product: CASSHPGVAGSYEQYF.

V and J are TRBV18 and TRBJ1-2; perhaps TRBD1 as D (6 bases). V was shortened by 1 base and J by 2 bases, with 14 bases between the two germline ends. The CDR3 covers 16 residues. Germline V gene data show CDR1 as KGHSH and CDR2 as LQKENI. In DNA, the CDR3 is TGTGCCAGCTCACCACTTGTAGGGGGAAAAAACTATGGCTACACCTTC. Amino acid sequence: CASSPLVGGKNYGYTF.

The rearrangement joins TRBV5-4 to TRBJ2-1; 10 bases are a match to TRBD1. This CDR3 is built from 13 residues. Germline-derived CDR1 and CDR2 are SGHNT and YYREEE (reference sequence). The ends lost 6 bases at V and 9 bases at J; junction bases unmatched: 6. As DNA, the CDR3 is TGTGCCAGCACCAGGGGACAGGGGCTTGAGCAGTTCTTC. Residues: CASTRGQGLEQFF.

The chain has TRBV7-2 and TRBJ2-7, with a tentative D call TRBD1 (6 bases). CDR1 is SGHTA and CDR2 is FQGNSA in the germline V gene. The CDR3 covers 14 residues. V was cut by 3 bases and J by 2 bases, with 11 bases left in between. This CDR3 is CASSLQGSTYEQYV. The CDR3 coding sequence is TGTGCCAGCAGCTTGCAGGGGTCTACCTACGAGCAGTACGTC.

The J gene is TRBJ2-1, the V gene TRBV11-2, with 9 positions matching TRBD2. The CDR3 consists of 16 residues. Trimming cost V 5 bases and J 4 bases; bases outside gene matches: 9. Germline V gene sequence: CDR1 SGHAT, CDR2 FQNNGV. CDR3 sequence reads: CASSATSGLAYNEQFF. The CDR3 DNA reads TGTGCCAGCAGCGCTACCTCGGGACTAGCATACAATGAGCAGTTCTTC.

This CDR3 is CASSLPGLHTEAFF. CDR3 sequence (DNA): TGTGCCAGCAGCTTGCCAGGGCTCCACACTGAAGCTTTCTTT. The rearrangement uses TRBV5-6 and TRBJ1-1, with a weak D call TRBD1 (5 bases). Germline V gene data show CDR1 as SGHDT and CDR2 as YYEEEE. This CDR3 comprises 14 residues. The ends were cut back, 1 base at V and 3 bases at J, with 10 bases in the middle.

J is TRBJ2-2 and V is TRBV2; TRBD1 is a possible D gene (5 bases). This CDR3 comprises 15 residues. The V and J ends lost 7 bases and 4 bases respectively, with 16 bases between them. Germline V CDR1 and CDR2: SNHLY, FYNNEI. In DNA form, the CDR3 reads TGTGCCAGCACCGGCCCAGGGTCGAGCACCGGGGAGCTGTTTTTT. Translation gives CASTGPGSSTGELFF.

This chain uses TRBV28 with TRBJ1-2, with D maybe TRBD1 (5 bases). CDR3 length: 15 amino acids. Germline V gene sequence: CDR1 MDHEN, CDR2 SYDVKM. The V end lost 11 bases, the J end lost 2 bases, and 21 bases lay between the germline ends. CDR3 sequence reads: CAAESTFSGNYGYTF. CDR3 DNA sequence: TGTGCCGCGGAAAGCACTTTTTCAGGGAACTATGGCTACACCTTC.